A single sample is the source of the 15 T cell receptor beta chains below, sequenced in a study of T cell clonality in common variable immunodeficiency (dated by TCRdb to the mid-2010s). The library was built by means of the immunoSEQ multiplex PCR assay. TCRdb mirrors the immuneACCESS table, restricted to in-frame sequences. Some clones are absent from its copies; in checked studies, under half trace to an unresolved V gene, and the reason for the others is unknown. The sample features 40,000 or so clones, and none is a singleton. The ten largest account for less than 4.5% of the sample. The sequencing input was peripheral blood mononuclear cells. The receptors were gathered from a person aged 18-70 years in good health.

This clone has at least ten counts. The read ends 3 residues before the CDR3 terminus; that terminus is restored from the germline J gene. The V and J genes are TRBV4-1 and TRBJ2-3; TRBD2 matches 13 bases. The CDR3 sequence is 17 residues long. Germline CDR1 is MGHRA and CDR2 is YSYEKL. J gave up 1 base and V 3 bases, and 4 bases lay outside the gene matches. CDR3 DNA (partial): TGCGCCAGCAGCCACCCCGGGACTAGCGGGGGCACAGATACG. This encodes CASSHPGTSGGTDT. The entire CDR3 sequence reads CASSHPGTSGGTDTQYF.

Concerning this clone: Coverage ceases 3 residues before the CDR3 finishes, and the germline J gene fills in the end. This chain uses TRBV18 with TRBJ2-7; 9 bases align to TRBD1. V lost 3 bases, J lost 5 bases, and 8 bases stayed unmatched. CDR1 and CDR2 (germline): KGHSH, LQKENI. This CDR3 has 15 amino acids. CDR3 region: CASSPGQGTVHEQYF. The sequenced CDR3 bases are TGTGCCAGCTCACCTGGACAGGGGACGGTCCACGAG.

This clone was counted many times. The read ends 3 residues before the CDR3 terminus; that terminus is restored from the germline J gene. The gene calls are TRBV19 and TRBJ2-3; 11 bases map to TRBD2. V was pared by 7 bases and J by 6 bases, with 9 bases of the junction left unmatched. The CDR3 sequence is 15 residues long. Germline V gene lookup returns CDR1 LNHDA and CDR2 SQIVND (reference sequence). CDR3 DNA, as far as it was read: TGTGCCAGTAAGGTAGGGACTAGCGGTCGGGATACG. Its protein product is CASKVGTSGRDT. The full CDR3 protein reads CASKVGTSGRDTQYF.

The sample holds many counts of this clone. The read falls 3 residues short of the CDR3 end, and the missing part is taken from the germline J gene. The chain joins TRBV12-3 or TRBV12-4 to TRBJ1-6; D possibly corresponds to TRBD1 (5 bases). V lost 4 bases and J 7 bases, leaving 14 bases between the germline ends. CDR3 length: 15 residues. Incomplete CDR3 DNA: TGTGCCAGCAGTTCTTTTCAGGGAGCAAATTCACCC. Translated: CASSSFQGANSP. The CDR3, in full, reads CASSSFQGANSPLHF.

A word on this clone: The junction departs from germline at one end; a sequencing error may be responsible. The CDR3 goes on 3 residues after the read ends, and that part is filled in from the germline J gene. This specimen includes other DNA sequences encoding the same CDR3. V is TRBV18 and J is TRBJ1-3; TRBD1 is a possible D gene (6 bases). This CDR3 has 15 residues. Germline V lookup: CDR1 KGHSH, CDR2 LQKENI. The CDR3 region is CASSPGTPSGNTIYF. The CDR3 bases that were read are TGTGCCAGCTCACCAGGGACACCCTCTGGAAACACG.

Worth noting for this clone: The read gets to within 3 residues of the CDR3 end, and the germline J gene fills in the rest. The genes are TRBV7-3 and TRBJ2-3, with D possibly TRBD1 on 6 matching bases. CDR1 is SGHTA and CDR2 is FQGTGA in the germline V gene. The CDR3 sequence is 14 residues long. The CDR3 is CASSPWDNQETQYF. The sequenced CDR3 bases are TGTGCCAGCAGCCCCTGGGACAACCAAGAGACG.

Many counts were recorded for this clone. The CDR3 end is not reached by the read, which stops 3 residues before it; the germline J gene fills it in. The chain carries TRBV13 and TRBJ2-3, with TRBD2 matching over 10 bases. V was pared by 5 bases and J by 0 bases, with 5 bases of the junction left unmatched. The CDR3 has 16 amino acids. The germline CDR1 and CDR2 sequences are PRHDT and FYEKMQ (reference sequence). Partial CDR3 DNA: TGTGCCAGCAGCAGGGGACTAGCGCCTAGCACAGATACG. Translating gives CASSRGLAPSTDT. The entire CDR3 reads CASSRGLAPSTDTQYF.

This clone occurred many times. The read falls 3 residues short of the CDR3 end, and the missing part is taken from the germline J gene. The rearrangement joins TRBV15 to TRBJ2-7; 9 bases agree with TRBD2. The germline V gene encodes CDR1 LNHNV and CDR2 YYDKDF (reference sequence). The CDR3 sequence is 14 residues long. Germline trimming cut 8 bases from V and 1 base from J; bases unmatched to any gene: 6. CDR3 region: CATSGLAPSYEQYF. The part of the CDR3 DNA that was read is TGTGCCACCTCAGGACTAGCGCCTTCCTACGAG.

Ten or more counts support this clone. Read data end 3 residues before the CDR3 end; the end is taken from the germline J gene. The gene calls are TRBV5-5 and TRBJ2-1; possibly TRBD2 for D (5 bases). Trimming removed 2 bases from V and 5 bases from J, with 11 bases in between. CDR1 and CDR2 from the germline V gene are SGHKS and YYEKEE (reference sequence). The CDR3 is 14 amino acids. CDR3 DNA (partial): TGTGCCAGCAGCTTAGGACTGGAAAACAATGAG. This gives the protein CASSLGLENNE. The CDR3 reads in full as CASSLGLENNEQFF.

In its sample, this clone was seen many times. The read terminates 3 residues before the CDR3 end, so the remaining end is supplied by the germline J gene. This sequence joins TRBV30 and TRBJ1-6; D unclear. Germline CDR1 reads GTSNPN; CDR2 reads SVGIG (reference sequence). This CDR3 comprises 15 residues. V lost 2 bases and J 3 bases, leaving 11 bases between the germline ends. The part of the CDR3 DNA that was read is TGTGCCTGGAGTTTTCAAAGCGACTATAATTCACCC. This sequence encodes CAWSFQSDYNSP. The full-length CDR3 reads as CAWSFQSDYNSPLHF.

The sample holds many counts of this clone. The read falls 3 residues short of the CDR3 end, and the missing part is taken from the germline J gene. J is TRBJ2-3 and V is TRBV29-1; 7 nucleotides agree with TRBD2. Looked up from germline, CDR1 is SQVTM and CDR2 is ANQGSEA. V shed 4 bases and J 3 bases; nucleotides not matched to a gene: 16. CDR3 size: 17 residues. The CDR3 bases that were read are TGCAGCGTTGCAGTGGCGGGAGCCACCTCTCGGACAGATACG. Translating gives CSVAVAGATSRTDT. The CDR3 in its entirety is CSVAVAGATSRTDTQYF.

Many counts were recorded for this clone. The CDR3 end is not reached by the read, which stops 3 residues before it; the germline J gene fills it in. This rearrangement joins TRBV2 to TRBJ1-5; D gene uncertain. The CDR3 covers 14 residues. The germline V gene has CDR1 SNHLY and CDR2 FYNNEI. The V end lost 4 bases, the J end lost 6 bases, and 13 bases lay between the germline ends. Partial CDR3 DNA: TGTGCCAGCAGTGCACAAGGGCTTGGTCAGCCC. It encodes CASSAQGLGQP. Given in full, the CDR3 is CASSAQGLGQPQHF.

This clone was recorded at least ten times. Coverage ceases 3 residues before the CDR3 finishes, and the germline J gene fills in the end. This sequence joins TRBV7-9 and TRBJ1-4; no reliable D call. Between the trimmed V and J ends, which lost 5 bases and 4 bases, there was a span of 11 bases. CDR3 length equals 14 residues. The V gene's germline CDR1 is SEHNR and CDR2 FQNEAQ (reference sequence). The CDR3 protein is CASSVRGGNEKLFF. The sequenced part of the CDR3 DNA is TGTGCCAGCAGCGTCAGAGGCGGTAATGAAAAA. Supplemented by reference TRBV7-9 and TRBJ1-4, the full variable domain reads DTGVSQNPRHKITKRGQNVTFRCDPISEHNRLYWYRQTLGQGPEFLTYFQNEAQLEKSRLLSDRFSAERPKGSFSTLEIQRTEQGDSAMYLCASSVRGGNEKLFFGSGTQLSVL.

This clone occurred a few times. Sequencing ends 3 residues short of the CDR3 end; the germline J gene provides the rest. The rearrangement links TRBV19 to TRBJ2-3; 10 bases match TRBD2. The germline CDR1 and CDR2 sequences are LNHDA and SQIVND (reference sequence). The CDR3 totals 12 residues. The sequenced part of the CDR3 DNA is TGTGCCAGTAGTCAACTAGCGGGGACG. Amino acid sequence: CASSQLAGT. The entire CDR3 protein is CASSQLAGTQYF.

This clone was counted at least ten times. CDR3 region: CASSGGGDSYNEQFF. CDR3 DNA, as far as it was read: TGTGCCAGCAGCGGAGGCGGGGACTCCTACAATGAG. The chain joins TRBV5-6 to TRBJ2-1, with D perhaps TRBD2 (6 bases). From the germline J gene comes the end of the CDR3, since the read stops 3 residues before it. Deletions cut 4 bases from V and 0 bases from J, with 11 bases between. Looked up from germline, CDR1 is SGHDT and CDR2 is YYEEEE. This CDR3 has 15 amino acids. The variable domain in full, completed from reference TRBV5-6 and TRBJ2-1, reads DAGVTQSPTHLIKTRGQQVTLRCSPKSGHDTVSWYQQALGQGPQFIFQYYEEEERQRGNFPDRFSGHQFPNYSSELNVNALLLGDSALYLCASSGGGDSYNEQFFGPGTRLTVL.